These 19 T cell receptor beta chains were all obtained from the same sample, sequenced in a study of T cells expressing NK-cell markers. From the 5' RACE reads, TCRdb lists one entry per CDR3 protein and no DNA. Recorded for this sample: 500,000 to 700,000 distinct CDR3 sequences. Sequences were obtained from blood T cells: a sorted CD56 or NKG2C T cell subset, CD4+ or CD8+ T cells, or bulk PBMC T cells (not recorded which). The receptors derive from a man aged 18 to 30 in good health.

The chain is built from TRBV6-5 and TRBJ1-2; the TCRdb call, TRBD1, lacks DNA for checking. The germline V gene has CDR1 MNHEY and CDR2 SVGAGI. This CDR3 contains 15 residues. CDR3 in amino acids: CASSSPTGAGYGYTF.

The rearrangement uses TRBV14 and TRBJ2-3. This CDR3 is built from 14 residues. The germline CDR1 and CDR2 sequences are SGHDN and FVKESK. The CDR3: CASSQGPTGDTQYF.

The gene calls are TRBV6-1 and TRBJ2-5. CDR3 length equals 13 residues. The V gene's germline CDR1 is MNHNS and CDR2 SASEGT. The CDR3 region is CASSLGVAETQYF.

V and J are TRBV20-1 and TRBJ2-1; TCRdb gives TRBD2 as the D gene, but with no DNA this cannot be confirmed. The CDR3 contains 15 residues. The germline V gene has CDR1 DFQATT and CDR2 SNEGSKA (reference sequence). The CDR3 region is CSAAPLAGVGNEQFF.

V is TRBV24-1 and J is TRBJ2-2; TCRdb indicates TRBD1, and absent DNA this call remains unverified. This CDR3 comprises 14 residues. Germline V gene data show CDR1 as KGHDR and CDR2 as SFDVKD. The CDR3 loop reads CATSVTGGPGELFF.

The V gene is TRBV3-1, the J gene TRBJ2-3; TCRdb lists TRBD1, though no DNA is available to test this call. This CDR3 has 17 amino acids. CDR1 LGHDT and CDR2 YNNKEL come from the germline V gene (reference sequence). The CDR3 sequence: CASSQEWGGRYTDTQYF.

The chain couples TRBV6-1 to TRBJ2-1; TCRdb lists TRBD2, though no DNA is available to test this call. The CDR3 covers 13 residues. The V gene's germline CDR1 is MNHNS and CDR2 SASEGT. The CDR3 is CASGTSWGNEQFF.

This chain links TRBV10-3 with TRBJ2-3; the D call of TRBD1 rests on TCRdb alone, since no DNA is present to check it. Germline V lookup: CDR1 ENHRY, CDR2 SYGVKD. This CDR3 region has 14 residues. CDR3 amino acids: CAIRGDANTDTQYF.

The rearrangement uses TRBV11-2 and TRBJ2-1; as DNA is missing, the TRBD1 call by TCRdb cannot be tested. Germline CDR1 SGHAT, CDR2 FQNNGV. This CDR3 spans 15 amino acids. The CDR3: CASSPGGGGLNEQFF.

V gene TRBV7-9 combines with J gene TRBJ2-5. Germline CDR1 and CDR2: SEHNR and FQNEAQ (reference sequence). The CDR3 runs 15 residues. This CDR3 reads CASSLVSTVQETQYF. Complete variable domain (other parts from reference TRBV7-9 and TRBJ2-5): DTGVSQNPRHKITKRGQNVTFRCDPISEHNRLYWYRQTLGQGPEFLTYFQNEAQLEKSRLLSDRFSAERPKGSFSTLEIQRTEQGDSAMYLCASSLVSTVQETQYFGPGTRLLVL.

The chain links TRBV5-5 to TRBJ2-5; with no DNA, the TCRdb D assignment of TRBD1 cannot be verified. Germline CDR1 and CDR2: SGHKS and YYEKEE (reference sequence). The CDR3 has 14 amino acids. The CDR3 sequence: CASSLGTEQETQYF.

This chain links TRBV28 with TRBJ2-5; TCRdb proposes TRBD2, but this gene call is untestable without DNA. Looked up from germline, CDR1 is MDHEN and CDR2 is SYDVKM. This CDR3 comprises 16 residues. This CDR3 reads CASSLLSGMGQETQYF.

The chain is built from TRBV7-9 and TRBJ1-6; without DNA, the TCRdb call of TRBD1 cannot be checked. CDR1 is SEHNR, CDR2 FQNEAQ, per germline (reference sequence). The CDR3 sequence is 15 residues long. The CDR3 sequence is CASSLDGNGGSPLHF.

This chain connects TRBV11-2 to TRBJ2-7. CDR3 length equals 14 residues. Germline CDR1 SGHAT, CDR2 FQNNGV. The CDR3 sequence: CASSVGRSTYEQYF. The full variable domain, in which reference TRBV11-2 and TRBJ2-7 provide the parts outside the CDR3, is EAGVAQSPRYKIIEKRQSVAFWCNPISGHATLYWYQQILGQGPKLLIQFQNNGVVDDSQLPKDRFSAERLKGVDSTLKIQPAKLEDSAVYLCASSVGRSTYEQYFGPGTRLTVT.

The chain combines TRBV9 with TRBJ2-5. Germline V gene sequence: CDR1 SGDLS, CDR2 YYNGEE. This CDR3 has 14 amino acids. CDR3 amino acids: CASSETSVLETQYF.

The chain is built from TRBV9 and TRBJ1-6; without DNA, the TCRdb call of TRBD1 cannot be checked. The CDR3 has 16 residues. Germline CDR1 is SGDLS and CDR2 is YYNGEE. The CDR3 here is CASSVGGDIRNSPLHF.

This chain uses TRBV20-1 with TRBJ2-7; the TCRdb D gene call, TRBD2, has no DNA to confirm it. Looked up from germline, CDR1 is DFQATT and CDR2 is SNEGSKA (reference sequence). This CDR3 contains 17 residues. The CDR3 region is CSASGQKPRLVGYEQYF.

This sequence joins TRBV5-1 and TRBJ2-1; TCRdb picks TRBD2, but there is no DNA to check that call. The CDR3 runs 16 residues. The germline V gene has CDR1 SGHRS and CDR2 YFSETQ. The CDR3: CASSSLWTSGYNEQFF. Supplemented by reference TRBV5-1 and TRBJ2-1, the full variable domain reads KAGVTQTPRYLIKTRGQQVTLSCSPISGHRSVSWYQQTPGQGLQFLFEYFSETQRNKGNFPGRFSGRQFSNSRSEMNVSTLELGDSALYLCASSSLWTSGYNEQFFGPGTRLTVL.

The chain joins TRBV4-3 to TRBJ2-3; the TCRdb call, TRBD1, lacks DNA for checking. The germline CDR1 and CDR2 sequences are LGHNA and YSLEER. CDR3 length: 14 amino acids. This chain's CDR3 is CASSHGISADTQYF.